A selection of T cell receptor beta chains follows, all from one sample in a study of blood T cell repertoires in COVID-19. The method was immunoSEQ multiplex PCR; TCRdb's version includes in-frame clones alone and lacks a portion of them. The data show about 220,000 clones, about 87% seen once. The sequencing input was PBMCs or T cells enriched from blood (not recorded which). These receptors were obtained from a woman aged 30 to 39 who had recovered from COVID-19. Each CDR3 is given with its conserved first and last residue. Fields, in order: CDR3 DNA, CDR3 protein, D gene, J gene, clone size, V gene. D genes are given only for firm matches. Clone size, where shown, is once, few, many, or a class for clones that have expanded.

CDR3 DNA: TGTGCCAGCAGCCTTCGTGACACTGATCAGCCCCAGCATTTT
CDR3 protein: CASSLRDTDQPQHF
D gene: -
J gene: TRBJ1-5
clone size: once
V gene: TRBV9

CDR3 DNA: TGCGCCAGCAGCGGACAGTACTATGGCTACACCTTC
CDR3 protein: CASSGQYYGYTF
D gene: -
J gene: TRBJ1-2
clone size: few
V gene: TRBV4-1

CDR3 DNA: TGTGCCACCAGCAGGGAGGCCGGGACAGCCGACAATCAGCCCCAGCATTTT
CDR3 protein: CATSREAGTADNQPQHF
D gene: TRBD1
J gene: TRBJ1-5
clone size: once
V gene: TRBV15

CDR3 DNA: TGTGCCAGCAGTAGCCCTTCGACAGGGAGTGGGGAAAACATTCAGTACTTC
CDR3 protein: CASSSPSTGSGENIQYF
D gene: TRBD1
J gene: TRBJ2-4
clone size: -
V gene: TRBV27

CDR3 DNA: TGTGCCATCCTCGAACCGGGACAGGGTTACTCTGGGGCCAACGTCCTGACTTTC
CDR3 protein: CAILEPGQGYSGANVLTF
D gene: TRBD1
J gene: TRBJ2-6
clone size: -
V gene: TRBV2

CDR3 DNA: TGTGCCAGCAGCCCGTCTGGGACAGGGGCCCGCTATGGCTACACCTTC
CDR3 protein: CASSPSGTGARYGYTF
D gene: TRBD1
J gene: TRBJ1-2
clone size: -
V gene: TRBV7-2

CDR3 DNA: TGCGCCAGCAGCTCCCTCCCCGGACAGGGGGGGGGCTATGGCTACACCTTC
CDR3 protein: CASSSLPGQGGGYGYTF
D gene: TRBD1
J gene: TRBJ1-2
clone size: -
V gene: TRBV5-1

CDR3 DNA: TGTGCTAGTGGTTTGCATAGCGGGGGGGCCGACAATGAGCAGTTCTTC
CDR3 protein: CASGLHSGGADNEQFF
D gene: TRBD2
J gene: TRBJ2-1
clone size: -
V gene: TRBV12-5

CDR3 DNA: TGTGCCAGCAGCCCGGACAGGGGGCCCAAAAACATTCAGTACTTC
CDR3 protein: CASSPDRGPKNIQYF
D gene: TRBD1
J gene: TRBJ2-4
clone size: -
V gene: TRBV11-2

CDR3 DNA: TGTGCCAGCAGCTCCACAGGGACGGGTACGCAGTATTTT
CDR3 protein: CASSSTGTGTQYF
D gene: -
J gene: TRBJ2-3
clone size: -
V gene: TRBV5-4

CDR3 DNA: TGTGCCAGCAGCCCCCTGGGACGGGACACACTCCTCTTC
CDR3 protein: CASSPLGRDTLLF
D gene: -
J gene: TRBJ2-1
clone size: -
V gene: TRBV12-3/TRBV12-4

CDR3 DNA: TGTGCCAGCAGCCAAGCGGGGGGGTCCTACGAGCAGTACTTC
CDR3 protein: CASSQAGGSYEQYF
D gene: TRBD2
J gene: TRBJ2-7
clone size: -
V gene: TRBV5-5

CDR3 DNA: TGTGCCACCAGCAGAGATATGTTGGCTGGCTACACCTTC
CDR3 protein: CATSRDMLAGYTF
D gene: -
J gene: TRBJ1-2
clone size: -
V gene: TRBV15

CDR3 DNA: TGTGCCAGCAGCCAAGACGGGGGACAAAACATTCAGTACTTC
CDR3 protein: CASSQDGGQNIQYF
D gene: -
J gene: TRBJ2-4
clone size: few
V gene: TRBV4-2

CDR3 DNA: TGTGCCAGTAGTATCAACAGGGTGGACACTGAAGCTTTCTTT
CDR3 protein: CASSINRVDTEAFF
D gene: -
J gene: TRBJ1-1
clone size: once
V gene: TRBV19

CDR3 DNA: TGTGCCAGCAGCATTGGGCCAGCGGGGCACAATGAGCAGTTCTTC
CDR3 protein: CASSIGPAGHNEQFF
D gene: TRBD2
J gene: TRBJ2-1
clone size: -
V gene: TRBV7-6

CDR3 DNA: TGCGCCAGCAGCCAAGATAGGGCAGGGGGGTCAAACACTGAAGCTTTCTTT
CDR3 protein: CASSQDRAGGSNTEAFF
D gene: TRBD1
J gene: TRBJ1-1
clone size: -
V gene: TRBV4-1

CDR3 DNA: TGTGCCAGCGGGCAGGACTATGGCTACACCTTC
CDR3 protein: CASGQDYGYTF
D gene: -
J gene: TRBJ1-2
clone size: -
V gene: TRBV7-9

CDR3 DNA: TGTGCCAGCAGTTTTAAAGGGGATGAGCAGTTCTTC
CDR3 protein: CASSFKGDEQFF
D gene: -
J gene: TRBJ2-1
clone size: -
V gene: TRBV12-3/TRBV12-4

CDR3 DNA: TGTGCCAGTAGTATAACGAGAAATCAGCCCCAGCATTTT
CDR3 protein: CASSITRNQPQHF
D gene: -
J gene: TRBJ1-5
clone size: -
V gene: TRBV19

CDR3 DNA: TGTGCCAGCAGCTTACGGGCGGGGGTAGCATACGAGCAGTACTTC
CDR3 protein: CASSLRAGVAYEQYF
D gene: TRBD2
J gene: TRBJ2-7
clone size: -
V gene: TRBV7-3

CDR3 DNA: TGTGCCAGCAGCTTAGTACGAGGGTTCAGCGCAGATACGCAGTATTTT
CDR3 protein: CASSLVRGFSADTQYF
D gene: -
J gene: TRBJ2-3
clone size: -
V gene: TRBV7-2

CDR3 DNA: TGTGCCAGCAGAGTACAGGGTCCCTACGAGCAGTACTTC
CDR3 protein: CASRVQGPYEQYF
D gene: -
J gene: TRBJ2-7
clone size: -
V gene: TRBV6-5

CDR3 DNA: TGTGCCATCAGTGAAGTAGGGGTTGGGGGCTACACCTTC
CDR3 protein: CAISEVGVGGYTF
D gene: -
J gene: TRBJ1-2
clone size: -
V gene: TRBV10-3

CDR3 DNA: TGTGCCAGCAGCCCTCCGGGACAGTATAATTCACCCCTCCACTTT
CDR3 protein: CASSPPGQYNSPLHF
D gene: TRBD1
J gene: TRBJ1-6
clone size: few
V gene: TRBV7-9

CDR3 DNA: TGTGCCATCAGTCCGGGGCTAGCGGGGTACAATGAGCAGTTCTTC
CDR3 protein: CAISPGLAGYNEQFF
D gene: TRBD2
J gene: TRBJ2-1
clone size: -
V gene: TRBV10-3

CDR3 DNA: TGTGCCAGCAGCGCGGGGCGGGGGGCCAAAAACATTCAGTACTTC
CDR3 protein: CASSAGRGAKNIQYF
D gene: TRBD2
J gene: TRBJ2-4
clone size: once
V gene: TRBV9

CDR3 DNA: TGTGCCAGCAGGGGACAGGGGTGGAGTGGCTACACCTTC
CDR3 protein: CASRGQGWSGYTF
D gene: TRBD1
J gene: TRBJ1-2
clone size: -
V gene: TRBV6-5

CDR3 DNA: TGTGCCAGCAGGGCCGGGACAAGCTCCTACAATGAGCAGTTCTTC
CDR3 protein: CASRAGTSSYNEQFF
D gene: -
J gene: TRBJ2-1
clone size: -
V gene: TRBV27

CDR3 DNA: TGTGCCAGCAGCTCCTCAGCGGTAATCGGTTCTGGGGCCAACGTCCTGACTTTC
CDR3 protein: CASSSSAVIGSGANVLTF
D gene: -
J gene: TRBJ2-6
clone size: -
V gene: TRBV7-3

CDR3 DNA: TGCGCCAGCAGACTCGGACAGGGACCCTACAATGAGCAGTTCTTC
CDR3 protein: CASRLGQGPYNEQFF
D gene: TRBD1
J gene: TRBJ2-1
clone size: -
V gene: TRBV5-1

CDR3 DNA: TGTGCCAGCAGCTTGGATCATCGGCAGGGTATTAAGACCCAGTACTTC
CDR3 protein: CASSLDHRQGIKTQYF
D gene: -
J gene: TRBJ2-5
clone size: -
V gene: TRBV5-8

CDR3 DNA: TGCGCCAGCAGCTTGGGGACAGCCAACTATGGCTACACCTTC
CDR3 protein: CASSLGTANYGYTF
D gene: -
J gene: TRBJ1-2
clone size: -
V gene: TRBV5-1

CDR3 DNA: TGTGCCAGTGAGGGGGACAGGGGCCAAAATGAAAAACTGTTTTTT
CDR3 protein: CASEGDRGQNEKLFF
D gene: TRBD1
J gene: TRBJ1-4
clone size: -
V gene: TRBV19

CDR3 DNA: TGTGCCAGCAGTACAGGGACCAACTATGGCTACACCTTC
CDR3 protein: CASSTGTNYGYTF
D gene: -
J gene: TRBJ1-2
clone size: -
V gene: TRBV13

CDR3 DNA: TGTGCCAGCAGCTTCATAACAGGGGCAGAATCCACAGATACGCAGTATTTT
CDR3 protein: CASSFITGAESTDTQYF
D gene: TRBD1
J gene: TRBJ2-3
clone size: -
V gene: TRBV5-6

CDR3 DNA: TGTGCCAGCAGCCAAGATCAGGGGGTGGTCAGGCTGAACACCGGGGAGCTGTTTTTT
CDR3 protein: CASSQDQGVVRLNTGELFF
D gene: TRBD1
J gene: TRBJ2-2
clone size: -
V gene: TRBV4-2